The 21 T cell receptor beta chains in this list originate from one sample, sequenced in a study of blood T cells in healthy people across ages. Primers used in a second PCR of about 7 to 11 cycles were a sample-barcoded 5' primer and a J-beta primer mix. One entry per CDR3 protein, called by TCRdb with MiXCR from the 5' RACE reads. There are some 1.5 million distinct CDR3 sequences in the sample; 28% occur only once, and about 7.7% lies in the top ten. The source material was blood. The receptors stem from a woman aged 30 to 39 in good health.

A note on this clonotype: One end of the junction fails to match germline, which may point to a read error. The chain combines TRBV2 with TRBJ2-1; 14 bases agree with TRBD2. Germline CDR1 is SNHLY and CDR2 is FYNNEI. This CDR3 spans 15 amino acids. CDR3 bases: TGTGCCCGCAGTGGGACTAGCGGGGGTCCCTTTGAGCAGTTCTTC. It is translated as CARSGTSGGPFEQFF.

In its sample, this clonotype was seen many times. The chain employs TRBV6-6 and TRBJ2-7; 14 nucleotides match TRBD2. The V gene end was trimmed by 2 bases and the J gene end by 1 base; junction bases not matched to a gene: 4. The germline CDR1 and CDR2 sequences are MNHNY and SVGAGI (reference sequence). CDR3 length equals 17 residues. CDR3 sequence (DNA): TGTGCCAGCAGTTACGTAGGGACTAGCGGGAGATCCTACGAGCAGTACTTC. Its protein product is CASSYVGTSGRSYEQYF.

This clonotype was seen at least ten times. The V and J genes are TRBV11-2 and TRBJ2-7, with D unclear. The CDR3 is 12 residues long. In germline, CDR1 is SGHAT, CDR2 FQNNGV. Trimming pared 1 base from V and 4 bases from J, leaving 5 bases between. The chain's CDR3 is CASSLVVYEQYF. The DNA for the CDR3 is TGTGCCAGCAGCTTAGTAGTATACGAGCAGTACTTC. Drawing the rest from reference TRBV11-2 and TRBJ2-7, the complete variable domain is EAGVAQSPRYKIIEKRQSVAFWCNPISGHATLYWYQQILGQGPKLLIQFQNNGVVDDSQLPKDRFSAERLKGVDSTLKIQPAKLEDSAVYLCASSLVVYEQYFGPGTRLTVT.

V usage is TRBV6-1 and J usage is TRBJ1-2; 7 nucleotides agree with TRBD1. V lost 6 bases to trimming and J lost 12 bases; unmatched junction nucleotides: 7. Germline CDR1 reads MNHNS; CDR2 reads SASEGT. The CDR3 has 11 residues. As DNA, the CDR3 is TGTGCCAGCAGATGGACAGGAGGGGACACCTTC. Its protein product is CASRWTGGDTF.

The chain employs TRBV6-6 and TRBJ1-2, with D perhaps TRBD1 (5 bases). The CDR3 is made up of 15 amino acids. V was shortened by 2 bases and J by 0 bases, with 10 bases between the two germline ends. In germline, CDR1 is MNHNY, CDR2 SVGAGI (reference sequence). Here the CDR3 reads CASSYPAGSNYGYTF. The CDR3 DNA is TGTGCCAGCAGTTACCCCGCAGGGTCTAACTATGGCTACACCTTC.

About this clonotype itself: Possible read error: a much larger clone is one base away. The chain carries TRBV7-3 and TRBJ2-7; D call uncertain. The length of the CDR3 is 13 residues. V shed 1 base and J shed 2 bases, with 6 bases lying between them. Germline V CDR1 and CDR2: SGHTA, FQGTGA. CDR3 region: CASSLKDAYEQYF. DNA for the CDR3: TGTGCCAGCAGCTTAAAGGATGCCTACGAGCAGTACTTC.

This clonotype was counted only a few times. The V call is TRBV20-1, the J call TRBJ2-5; 8 nucleotides agree with TRBD2. The DNA end is more similar to TRBJ2-7, so the J call may be wrong. Germline V gene data show CDR1 as DFQATT and CDR2 as SNEGSKA (reference sequence). This CDR3 is built from 12 residues. The CDR3, as DNA: TGCAGTGCGGGACTAGGTTTTTACGAGCAGTACTTC. Translating gives CSAGLGFYEQYF.

The V and J genes are TRBV10-3 and TRBJ1-2, with D unclear. The CDR3 consists of 15 residues. Germline V CDR1 and CDR2: ENHRY, SYGVKD. The V gene lost 0 bases and the J gene lost 8 bases, with 16 bases spanning the gap. The CDR3 DNA reads as TGTGCCATCAGTGAGTCTCACGACCCCTTGGAAGGCTACACCTTC. Translating gives CAISESHDPLEGYTF.

This chain's CDR3 is CSVERDVTRVEQFF. In DNA form, the CDR3 reads TGCAGCGTTGAGCGGGACGTGACCCGGGTTGAGCAGTTCTTC. This rearrangement joins TRBV29-1 to TRBJ2-1; D perhaps matches TRBD2 (6 bases). Germline values: CDR1 SQVTM, CDR2 ANQGSEA. This CDR3 region has 14 residues. V was shortened by 3 bases and J by 9 bases, with 18 bases between the two germline ends.

This clonotype was detected a few times. The CDR3 loop is CASSLGGGSPNQPQHF. In nucleotides, the CDR3 is TGTGCCAGCAGCTTAGGAGGGGGCAGCCCCAATCAGCCCCAGCATTTT. The rearrangement joins TRBV13 to TRBJ1-5; 7 bases are shared with TRBD1. Losses at the gene ends were 0 bases for V and 3 bases for J; bases not matched to a gene: 5. CDR1 is PRHDT, CDR2 FYEKMQ, per germline (reference sequence). The CDR3 runs to 16 residues.

The gene calls are TRBV21-1 and TRBJ2-2; the table's D call of TRBD2 was not tested on the DNA. TRBV21-1 is listed as a pseudogene. This CDR3 has 15 amino acids. The CDR3 is CASSQGERDTGELFF. The CDR3 DNA reads TGTGCCAGCAGCCAGGGCGAGAGGGACACCGGGGAGCTGTTTTTT.

J is TRBJ1-2 and V is TRBV28, with TRBD1 matching 8 bases. The CDR3 runs 14 residues. Germline V gene sequence: CDR1 MDHEN, CDR2 SYDVKM. The ends lost 6 bases at V and 6 bases at J; junction bases unmatched: 9. The CDR3 sequence: CASRWTGKMNGYTF. The CDR3 nucleotides are TGTGCCAGCAGGTGGACAGGGAAGATGAATGGCTACACCTTC.

A note on this clonotype: Compared with germline, one end of the junction differs, possibly owing to a read error. The V and J genes are TRBV7-6 and TRBJ1-6; D gene uncertain. This CDR3 has 15 residues. Per germline, CDR1 SGHVS and CDR2 FNYEAQ. The CDR3: CASSLSEGVNSPRHF. DNA for the CDR3: TGTGCCAGCAGCTTATCCGAGGGAGTTAATTCACCCCGCCACTTT.

This chain links TRBV7-9 with TRBJ2-5; 7 bases align to TRBD2. The CDR3 loop spans 14 amino acids. V dropped 5 bases and J dropped 0; count of bases not matched to a gene: 3. Germline CDR1 reads SEHNR; CDR2 reads FQNEAQ (reference sequence). CDR3 nucleotides: TGTGCCAGCAGCCGTCTAGCGGACCAAGAGACCCAGTACTTC. Protein product: CASSRLADQETQYF.

Remarks on this clonotype: This sequence may be a read error, since a much larger clone differs from it by one base. The CDR3 does not close with the conserved phenylalanine or tryptophan, likely indicating a read error. The rearrangement uses TRBV5-1 and TRBJ2-5, with a possible D match to TRBD2 (5 bases). Trimming left V 0 bases short and J 4 bases short, with 13 bases between. CDR3 length: 15 amino acids. Per the germline V gene, CDR1 is SGHRS and CDR2 is YFSETQ. CDR3 sequence: CASSLGQRRGETQYV. CDR3 DNA sequence: TGCGCCAGCAGCTTGGGGCAACGACGGGGAGAGACCCAGTACGTC.

This clonotype has only a few counts. This sequence joins TRBV20-1 and TRBJ2-1; D unresolved. The CDR3 spans 13 residues. CDR1 is DFQATT and CDR2 is SNEGSKA in the germline V gene (reference sequence). Trimming pared 6 bases from V and 6 bases from J, leaving 15 bases between. This chain's CDR3 is CSAWEAHLNEQFF. CDR3 DNA sequence: TGCAGTGCATGGGAAGCACACCTCAATGAGCAGTTCTTC.

V gene TRBV2 combines with J gene TRBJ2-4; D gene uncertain. Per germline, CDR1 SNHLY and CDR2 FYNNEI. V was pared by 3 bases and J by 15 bases, with 9 bases between. This CDR3 is 10 amino acids long. DNA for the CDR3: TGTGCCAGCAGTGATCGGATGGCGTACTTC. Protein sequence: CASSDRMAYF.

The chain has TRBV27 and TRBJ2-4, with no clear D. V was cut by 3 bases and J by 6 bases, with 9 bases left in between. The CDR3 loop spans 13 amino acids. In germline, CDR1 is MNHEY, CDR2 SMNVEV (reference sequence). CDR3 in amino acids: CASSFGQPNIQYF. CDR3 nucleotides: TGTGCCAGCAGTTTTGGGCAGCCAAACATTCAGTACTTC.

This clonotype was seen repeatedly, ten times or more. The rearrangement joins TRBV7-3 to TRBJ2-7; D gene uncertain. The V end was cut by 5 bases, the J end by 0 bases, with 11 bases between. The CDR3 length is 14 residues. Per germline, CDR1 SGHTA and CDR2 FQGTGA. This CDR3 is CASSPTSRSYEQYF. The DNA of the CDR3 is TGTGCCAGCAGCCCCACGTCCCGCTCCTACGAGCAGTACTTC.

This clonotype was detected only a few times. This chain connects TRBV29-1 to TRBJ1-1; D ambiguous. Germline-derived CDR1 and CDR2 are SQVTM and ANQGSEA. The CDR3 has 14 amino acids. Trimming pared 3 bases from V and 11 bases from J, leaving 22 bases between. Written as DNA, the CDR3 is TGCAGCGTTGAGGGTCGTTTCGGACGGGTCGGGGCTTTCTTT. This gives the protein CSVEGRFGRVGAFF.

The chain combines TRBV5-1 with TRBJ2-7; 16 positions match TRBD2. This CDR3 comprises 17 residues. The germline V gene encodes CDR1 SGHRS and CDR2 YFSETQ. Unmatched junction bases numbered 7, after V lost 4 bases and J lost 3 bases. As DNA, the CDR3 is TGCGCCAGCAGCGGGGGACTAGCGGGGGGGAACTACTACGAGCAGTACTTC. It codes for CASSGGLAGGNYYEQYF.